Below, one T cell receptor beta chain is given with its context. The source of the sample is a study of control samples from healthy donors and cancer patients. This table comes from immunoSEQ multiplex PCR, and its TCRdb copy is limited to in-frame clones, with some not included. The sample lists 95,000 to 130,000 clones; 70% to 90% were seen once. Germline CDR1 is SQVTM and CDR2 is ANQGSEA. Trimming shortened V by 3 bases and J by 0 bases, and 9 bases separated the two germline ends. The CDR3 totals 14 residues. The chain recombines TRBV29-1 with TRBJ1-3, with a possible D match to TRBD1 (5 bases). The clonotype comes from a woman in her seventies in good health. Material for sequencing was blood. The CDR3 sequence is CSVEAGNSGNTIYF. CDR3 in DNA: TGCAGCGTTGAGGCAGGGAACTCTGGAAACACCATATATTTT.